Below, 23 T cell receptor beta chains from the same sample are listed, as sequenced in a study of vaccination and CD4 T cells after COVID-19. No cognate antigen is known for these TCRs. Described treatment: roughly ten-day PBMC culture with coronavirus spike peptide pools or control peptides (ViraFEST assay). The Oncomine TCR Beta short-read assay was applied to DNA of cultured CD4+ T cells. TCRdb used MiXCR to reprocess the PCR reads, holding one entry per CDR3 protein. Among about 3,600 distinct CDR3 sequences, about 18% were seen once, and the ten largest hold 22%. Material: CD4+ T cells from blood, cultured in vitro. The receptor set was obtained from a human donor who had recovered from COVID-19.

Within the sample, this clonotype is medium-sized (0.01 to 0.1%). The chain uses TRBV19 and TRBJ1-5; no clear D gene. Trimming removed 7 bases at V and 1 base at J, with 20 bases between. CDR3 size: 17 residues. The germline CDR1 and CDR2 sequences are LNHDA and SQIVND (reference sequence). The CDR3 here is CASTLGVYASSNQPQHF. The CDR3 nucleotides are TGTGCCAGTACCCTTGGGGTTTACGCTTCAAGCAATCAGCCCCAGCATTTT.

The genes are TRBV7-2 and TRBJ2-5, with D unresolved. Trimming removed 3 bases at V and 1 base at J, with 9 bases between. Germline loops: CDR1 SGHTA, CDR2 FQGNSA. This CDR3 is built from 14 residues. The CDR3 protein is CASSFLTLQETQYF. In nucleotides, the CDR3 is TGTGCCAGCAGCTTCCTGACCCTCCAAGAGACCCAGTACTTC. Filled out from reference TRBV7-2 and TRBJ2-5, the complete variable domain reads GAGVSQSPSNKVTEKGKDVELRCDPISGHTALYWYRQSLGQGLEFLIYFQGNSAPDKSGLPSDRFSAERTGGSVSTLTIQRTQQEDSAVYLCASSFLTLQETQYFGPGTRLLVL.

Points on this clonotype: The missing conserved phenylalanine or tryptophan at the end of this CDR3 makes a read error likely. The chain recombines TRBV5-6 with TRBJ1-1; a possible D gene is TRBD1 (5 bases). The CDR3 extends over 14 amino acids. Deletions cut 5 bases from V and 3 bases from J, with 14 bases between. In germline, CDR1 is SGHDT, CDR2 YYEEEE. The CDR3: CASRPIGGDTEAFL. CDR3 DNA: TGTGCCAGCAGACCCATTGGGGGTGACACTGAAGCTTTCTTA.

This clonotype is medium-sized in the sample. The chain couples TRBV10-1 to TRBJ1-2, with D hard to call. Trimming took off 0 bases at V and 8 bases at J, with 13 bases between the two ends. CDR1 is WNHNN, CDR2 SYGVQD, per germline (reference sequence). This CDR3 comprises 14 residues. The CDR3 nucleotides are TGCGCCAGCAGTGAGTCCAACCGGTCCTGGGGCTACACCTTC. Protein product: CASSESNRSWGYTF.

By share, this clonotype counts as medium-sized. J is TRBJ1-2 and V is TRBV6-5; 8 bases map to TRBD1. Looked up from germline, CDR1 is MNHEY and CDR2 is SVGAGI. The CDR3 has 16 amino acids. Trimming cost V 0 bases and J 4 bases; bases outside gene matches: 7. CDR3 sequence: CASSYSGAGGSYGYTF. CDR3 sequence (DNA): TGTGCCAGCAGTTACTCTGGGGCAGGGGGCTCCTATGGCTACACCTTC.

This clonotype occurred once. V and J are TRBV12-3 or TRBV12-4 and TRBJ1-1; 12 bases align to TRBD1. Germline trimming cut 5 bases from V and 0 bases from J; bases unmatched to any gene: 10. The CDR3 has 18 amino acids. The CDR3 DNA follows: TGTGCCAGCAGTCAATCCGGGACAGGGGGCCCTATGAACACTGAAGCTTTCTTT. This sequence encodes CASSQSGTGGPMNTEAFF.

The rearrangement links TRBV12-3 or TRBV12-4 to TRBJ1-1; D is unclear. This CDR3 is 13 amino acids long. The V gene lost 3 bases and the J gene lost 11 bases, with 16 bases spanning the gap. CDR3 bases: TGTGCCAGCAGTTTGGAGACGGGTGGGAGGGCTTTCTTT. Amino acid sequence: CASSLETGGRAFF.

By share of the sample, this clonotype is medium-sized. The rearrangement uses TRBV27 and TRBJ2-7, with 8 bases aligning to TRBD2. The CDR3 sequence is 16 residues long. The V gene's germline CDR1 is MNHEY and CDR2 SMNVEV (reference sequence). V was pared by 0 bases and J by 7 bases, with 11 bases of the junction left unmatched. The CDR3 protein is CASSLSIAGGPGEQYF. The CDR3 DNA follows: TGTGCCAGCAGTTTATCGATTGCGGGGGGCCCGGGGGAGCAGTACTTC.

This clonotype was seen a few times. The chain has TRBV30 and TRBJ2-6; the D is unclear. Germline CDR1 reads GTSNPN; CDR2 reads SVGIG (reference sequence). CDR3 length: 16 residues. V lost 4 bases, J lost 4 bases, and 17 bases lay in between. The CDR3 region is CAWTGLTAGGANVLTF. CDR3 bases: TGTGCCTGGACAGGATTAACCGCTGGCGGGGCCAACGTCCTGACTTTC.

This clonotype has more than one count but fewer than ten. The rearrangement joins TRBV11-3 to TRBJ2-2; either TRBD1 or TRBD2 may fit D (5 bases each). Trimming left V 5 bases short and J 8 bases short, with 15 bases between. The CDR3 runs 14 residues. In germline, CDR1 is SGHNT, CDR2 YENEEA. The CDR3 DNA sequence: TGTGCCAGCAGCCTTTCGGCCGGGACGGGGGAGCTGTTTTTT. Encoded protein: CASSLSAGTGELFF.

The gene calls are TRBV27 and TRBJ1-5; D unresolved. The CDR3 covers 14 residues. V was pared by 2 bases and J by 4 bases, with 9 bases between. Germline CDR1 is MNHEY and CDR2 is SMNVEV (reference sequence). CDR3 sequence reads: CASSLDGNNQPQHF. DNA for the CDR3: TGTGCCAGCAGTTTAGACGGCAATAATCAGCCCCAGCATTTT.

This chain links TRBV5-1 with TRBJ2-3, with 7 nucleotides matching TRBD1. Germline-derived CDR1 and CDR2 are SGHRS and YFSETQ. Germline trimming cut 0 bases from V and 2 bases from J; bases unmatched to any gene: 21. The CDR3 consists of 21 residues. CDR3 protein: CASSLGEPIATRDSSTDTQYF. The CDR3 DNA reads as TGCGCCAGCAGCTTGGGGGAGCCCATTGCGACGAGGGACAGCTCCACAGATACGCAGTATTTT.

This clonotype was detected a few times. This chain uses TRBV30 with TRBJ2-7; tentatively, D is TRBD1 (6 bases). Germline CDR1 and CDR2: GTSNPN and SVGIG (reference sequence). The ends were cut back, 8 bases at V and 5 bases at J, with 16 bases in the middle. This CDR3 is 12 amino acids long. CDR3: CAGSGTLDEQYF. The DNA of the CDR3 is TGTGCCGGCTCCGGGACACTCGACGAGCAGTACTTC.

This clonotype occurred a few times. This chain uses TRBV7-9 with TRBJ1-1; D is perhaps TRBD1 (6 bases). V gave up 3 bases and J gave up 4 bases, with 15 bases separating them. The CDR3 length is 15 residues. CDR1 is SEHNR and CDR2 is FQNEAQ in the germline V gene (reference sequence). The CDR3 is CASSFLTGPSTEAFF. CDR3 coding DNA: TGTGCCAGCAGCTTCTTGACAGGCCCGAGCACTGAAGCTTTCTTT.

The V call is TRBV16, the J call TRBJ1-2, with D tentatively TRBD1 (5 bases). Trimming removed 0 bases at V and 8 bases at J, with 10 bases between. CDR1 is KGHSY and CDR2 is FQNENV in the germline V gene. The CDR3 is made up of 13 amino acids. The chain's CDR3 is CASSQSRVEGYTF. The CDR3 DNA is TGTGCCAGCAGCCAATCCAGGGTAGAAGGCTACACCTTC.

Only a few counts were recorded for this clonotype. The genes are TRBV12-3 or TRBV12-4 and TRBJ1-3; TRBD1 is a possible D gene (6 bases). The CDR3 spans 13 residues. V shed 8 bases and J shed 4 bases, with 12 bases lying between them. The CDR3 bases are TGTGCCAGCCGACGGGGGCCCGGAAACACCATATATTTT. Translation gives CASRRGPGNTIYF.

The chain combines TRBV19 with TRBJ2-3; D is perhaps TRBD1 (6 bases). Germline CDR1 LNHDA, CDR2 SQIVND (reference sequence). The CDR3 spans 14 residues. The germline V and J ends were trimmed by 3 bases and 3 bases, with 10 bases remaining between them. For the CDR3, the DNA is TGTGCCAGTAGTATGGGACAAGTTACAGATACGCAGTATTTT. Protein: CASSMGQVTDTQYF.

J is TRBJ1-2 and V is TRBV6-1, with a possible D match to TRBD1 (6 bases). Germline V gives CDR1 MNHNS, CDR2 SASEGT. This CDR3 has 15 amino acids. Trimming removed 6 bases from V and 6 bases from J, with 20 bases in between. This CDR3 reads CASSPRQAIFDGYTF. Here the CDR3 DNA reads TGTGCCAGCAGCCCCAGACAGGCGATCTTTGATGGCTACACCTTC.

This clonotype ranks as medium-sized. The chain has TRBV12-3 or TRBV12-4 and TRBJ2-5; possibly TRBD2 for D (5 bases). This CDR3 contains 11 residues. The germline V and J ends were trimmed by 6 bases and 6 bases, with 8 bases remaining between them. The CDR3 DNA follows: TGTGCCAGCAGACGCGGGCAGACCCAGTACTTC. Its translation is CASRRGQTQYF.

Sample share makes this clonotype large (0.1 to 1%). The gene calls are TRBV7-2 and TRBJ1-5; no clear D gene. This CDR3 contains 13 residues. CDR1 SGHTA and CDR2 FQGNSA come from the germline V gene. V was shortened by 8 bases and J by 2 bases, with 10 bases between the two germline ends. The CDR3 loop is CASAMSGNQPQHF. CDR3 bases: TGTGCCAGCGCCATGAGTGGCAATCAGCCCCAGCATTTT.

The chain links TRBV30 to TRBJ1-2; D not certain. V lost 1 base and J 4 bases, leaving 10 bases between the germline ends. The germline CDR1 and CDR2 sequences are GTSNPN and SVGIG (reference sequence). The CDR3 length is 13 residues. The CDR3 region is CAWSADLAYGYTF. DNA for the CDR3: TGTGCCTGGAGTGCCGACTTAGCCTATGGCTACACCTTC.

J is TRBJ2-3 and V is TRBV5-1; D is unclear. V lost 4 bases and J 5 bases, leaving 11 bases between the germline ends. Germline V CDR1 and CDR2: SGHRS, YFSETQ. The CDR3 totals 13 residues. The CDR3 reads CASSPVREDTQYF. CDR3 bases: TGCGCCAGCAGCCCCGTCCGCGAAGATACGCAGTATTTT. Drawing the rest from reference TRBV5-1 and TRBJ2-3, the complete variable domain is KAGVTQTPRYLIKTRGQQVTLSCSPISGHRSVSWYQQTPGQGLQFLFEYFSETQRNKGNFPGRFSGRQFSNSRSEMNVSTLELGDSALYLCASSPVREDTQYFGPGTRLTVL.

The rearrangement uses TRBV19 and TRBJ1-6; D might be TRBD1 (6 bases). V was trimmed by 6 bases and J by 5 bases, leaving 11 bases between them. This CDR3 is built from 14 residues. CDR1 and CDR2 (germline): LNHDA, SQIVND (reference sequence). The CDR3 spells CASSFRQDNSPLHF. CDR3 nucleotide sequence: TGTGCCAGTAGCTTTAGACAGGATAATTCACCCCTCCACTTT.